This T cell receptor (beta chain) was sequenced in a study of T cell responses to AZD1222 COVID-19 vaccine. Study-wide findings and caveats: The CD4 TCRs associated with vaccination extended across spike and predominated at 160-218 and 743-854. Repertoire sampling occurred only after the peak T cell response. Spike-specific TCRs gained breadth and depth after people received two AZD1222 doses.

V gave up 5 bases and J gave up 5 bases, with 15 bases separating them. The V gene's germline CDR1 is MDHEN and CDR2 SYDVKM. This CDR3 contains 14 residues. This clone appeared once. No antigen is known for it. The protocol was immunoSEQ multiplex PCR, while the TCRdb copy is restricted to in-frame clones and leaves out a portion. The table includes 150,000 to 200,000 clones, approximately 93% detected once. This chain connects TRBV28 to TRBJ1-2, with D tentatively TRBD1 (6 bases). This sequence originates from an adult in good health. Sequencing used peripheral blood, obtained on day 0 of AZD1222 vaccination. This CDR3 reads CASSPWGPEYGYTF. DNA of the CDR3: TGTGCCAGCAGTCCGTGGGGGCCGGAGTATGGCTACACCTTC.